The clone carrying this TCR beta chain was counted a few times. Its antigen remains unidentified. The CDR3 runs to 15 residues. V lost 4 bases to trimming and J lost 3 bases; unmatched junction nucleotides: 7. CDR1 SGHNT and CDR2 YYREEE come from the germline V gene (reference sequence). This entry is derived from a study of blood T cells in healthy people across ages. Study-wide findings and caveats: Changes in expanded clonotypes were possibly confounded, as the CMV status of donors was unknown. Strong correlation linked observed beta diversity and percent naive T cells.

A second roughly 7 to 12 cycle PCR used barcoded and J-beta primers. Each cDNA molecule was tagged by a template-switch adaptor with 12 random nucleotides. Each sample yielded at least 2.5 million CDR3-containing paired-end reads. TCRdb analysed the 5' RACE reads with MiXCR anew, one entry per CDR3 protein. The repertoire holds 1.5 million to 2 million distinct CDR3 sequences, about 28% seen once, with approximately 7.7% in the top ten. The source of this sequence is a woman aged 25 to 39 in good health. V and J are TRBV5-4 and TRBJ2-5, with 9 bases lining up with TRBD1. Material for sequencing was blood. The CDR3 protein is CASSPRGTGKETQYF. CDR3 nucleotides: TGTGCCAGCAGCCCTAGGGGGACAGGGAAAGAGACCCAGTACTTC.